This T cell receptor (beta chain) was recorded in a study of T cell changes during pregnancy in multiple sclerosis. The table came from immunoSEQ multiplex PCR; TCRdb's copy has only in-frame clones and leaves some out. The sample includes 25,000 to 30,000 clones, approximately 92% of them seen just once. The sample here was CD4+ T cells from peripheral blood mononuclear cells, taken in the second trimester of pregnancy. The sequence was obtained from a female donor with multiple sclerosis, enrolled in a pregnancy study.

The DNA of the CDR3 is TGTGCCAGCAGCCAACGAGGGGGGGATCAGCCCCAGCATTTT. Its translation is CASSQRGGDQPQHF. The rearrangement links TRBV4-2 to TRBJ1-5; TRBD1 is a possible D gene (6 bases). Germline V gene sequence: CDR1 LGHNA, CDR2 YNFKEQ. The CDR3 contains 14 residues. V lost 2 bases, J lost 5 bases, and 10 bases lay in between.